This entry concerns a single TCR beta chain. PCR involved 60 Vbeta and 13 Jbeta primers. Libraries were prepared by immunoSEQ multiplex PCR; TCRdb keeps only in-frame clonotypes and omits some of them. This repertoire includes 35,000 to 50,000 clones. Trimming stripped 5 bases from V and 11 bases from J, with 15 bases between. Per the germline V gene, CDR1 is SGHTA and CDR2 is FQGNSA. The CDR3 loop spans 12 amino acids. This entry belongs to a study of cytomegalovirus exposure and HLA in healthy donors. The sequence was collected from a male donor in good health and CMV-seronegative. The sample taken for sequencing was PBMCs. V usage is TRBV7-2 and J usage is TRBJ1-1; TRBD1 is a possible D gene (5 bases). The CDR3 DNA sequence: TGTGCCAGCAGCCTCAGGGCCCAGTCGGCTTTCTTT. This sequence encodes CASSLRAQSAFF.